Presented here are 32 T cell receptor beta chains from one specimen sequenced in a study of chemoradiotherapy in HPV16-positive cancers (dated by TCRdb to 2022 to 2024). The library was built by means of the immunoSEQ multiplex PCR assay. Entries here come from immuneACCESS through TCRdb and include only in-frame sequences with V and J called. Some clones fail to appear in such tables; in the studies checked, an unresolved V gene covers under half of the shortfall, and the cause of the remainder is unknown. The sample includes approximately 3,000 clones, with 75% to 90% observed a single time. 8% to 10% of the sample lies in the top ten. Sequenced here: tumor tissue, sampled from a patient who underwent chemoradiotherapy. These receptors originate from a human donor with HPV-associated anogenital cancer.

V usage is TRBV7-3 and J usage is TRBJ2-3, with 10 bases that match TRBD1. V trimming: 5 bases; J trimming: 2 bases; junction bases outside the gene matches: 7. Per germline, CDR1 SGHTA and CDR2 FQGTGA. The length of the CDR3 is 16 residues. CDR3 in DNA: TGTGCCAGCAGCCTCCAGACAGGGGGCACCACAGATACGCAGTATTTT. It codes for CASSLQTGGTTDTQYF.

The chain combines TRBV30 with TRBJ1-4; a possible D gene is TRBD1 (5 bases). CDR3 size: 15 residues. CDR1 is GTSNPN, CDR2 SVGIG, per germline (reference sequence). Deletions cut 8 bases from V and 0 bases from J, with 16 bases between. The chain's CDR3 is CAGDSGFSTNEKLFF. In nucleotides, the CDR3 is TGTGCCGGGGACTCGGGGTTCTCAACTAATGAAAAACTGTTTTTT.

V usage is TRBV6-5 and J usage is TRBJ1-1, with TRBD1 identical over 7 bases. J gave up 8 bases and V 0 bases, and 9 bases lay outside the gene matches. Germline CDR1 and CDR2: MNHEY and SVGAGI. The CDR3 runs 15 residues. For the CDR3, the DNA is TGTGCCAGCAGTTACTCGGCGTCAGGGGGGTGGGAAGCTTTCTTT. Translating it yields CASSYSASGGWEAFF.

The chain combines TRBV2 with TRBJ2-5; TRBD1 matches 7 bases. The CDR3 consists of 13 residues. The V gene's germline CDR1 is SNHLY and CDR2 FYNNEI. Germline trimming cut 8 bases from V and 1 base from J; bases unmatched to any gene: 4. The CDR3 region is CASWGQFQETQYF. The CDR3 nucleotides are TGTGCCAGCTGGGGACAGTTCCAAGAGACCCAGTACTTC.

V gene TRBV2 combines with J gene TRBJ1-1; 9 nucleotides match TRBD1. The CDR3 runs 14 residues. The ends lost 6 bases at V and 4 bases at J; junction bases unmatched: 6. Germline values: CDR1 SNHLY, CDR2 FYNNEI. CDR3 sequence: CASSAQGAATEAFF. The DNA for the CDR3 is TGTGCCAGCAGCGCACAGGGGGCCGCCACTGAAGCTTTCTTT. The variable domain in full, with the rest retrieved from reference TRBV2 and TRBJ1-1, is EPEVTQTPSHQVTQMGQEVILRCVPISNHLYFYWYRQILGQKVEFLVSFYNNEISEKSEIFDDQFSVERPDGSNFTLKIRSTKLEDSAMYFCASSAQGAATEAFFGQGTRLTVV.

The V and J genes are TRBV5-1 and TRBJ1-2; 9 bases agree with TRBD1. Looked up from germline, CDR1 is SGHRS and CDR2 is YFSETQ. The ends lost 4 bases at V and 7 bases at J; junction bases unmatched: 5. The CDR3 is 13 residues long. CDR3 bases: TGCGCCAGCAGCCCGGACAGGGGTGTTGGCTACACCTTC. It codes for CASSPDRGVGYTF.

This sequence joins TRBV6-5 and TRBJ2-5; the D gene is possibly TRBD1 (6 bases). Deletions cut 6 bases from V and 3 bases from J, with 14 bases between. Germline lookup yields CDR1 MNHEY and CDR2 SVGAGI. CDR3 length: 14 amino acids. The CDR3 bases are TGTGCCAGCAGCCTTGAGGACAGCGAAGAGACCCAGTACTTC. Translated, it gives CASSLEDSEETQYF.

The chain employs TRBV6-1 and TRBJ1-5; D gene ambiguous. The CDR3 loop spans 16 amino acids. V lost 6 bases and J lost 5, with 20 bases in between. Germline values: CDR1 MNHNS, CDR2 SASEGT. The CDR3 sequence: CASRETNREKYQPQHF. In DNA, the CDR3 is TGTGCCAGCAGAGAAACGAACCGAGAGAAATATCAGCCCCAGCATTTT.

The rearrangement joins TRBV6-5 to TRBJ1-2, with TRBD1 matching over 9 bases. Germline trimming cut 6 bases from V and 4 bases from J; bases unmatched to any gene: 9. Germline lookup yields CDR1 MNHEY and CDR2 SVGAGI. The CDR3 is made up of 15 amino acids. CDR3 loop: CASRGSGTGLYGYTF. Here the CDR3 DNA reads TGTGCCAGCAGAGGCTCCGGGACAGGGCTCTATGGCTACACCTTC.

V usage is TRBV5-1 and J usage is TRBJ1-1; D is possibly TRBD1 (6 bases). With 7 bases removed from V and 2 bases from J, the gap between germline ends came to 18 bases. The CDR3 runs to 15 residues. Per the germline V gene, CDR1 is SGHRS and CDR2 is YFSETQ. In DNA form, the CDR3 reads TGCGCCAGCCAACAGGGATACGTATACAACACTGAAGCTTTCTTT. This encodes CASQQGYVYNTEAFF. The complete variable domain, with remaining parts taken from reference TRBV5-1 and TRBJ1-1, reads KAGVTQTPRYLIKTRGQQVTLSCSPISGHRSVSWYQQTPGQGLQFLFEYFSETQRNKGNFPGRFSGRQFSNSRSEMNVSTLELGDSALYLCASQQGYVYNTEAFFGQGTRLTVV.

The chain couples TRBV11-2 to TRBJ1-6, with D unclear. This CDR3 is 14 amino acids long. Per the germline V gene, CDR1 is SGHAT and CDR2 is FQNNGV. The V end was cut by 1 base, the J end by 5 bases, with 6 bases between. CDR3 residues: CASSLARNNSPLHF. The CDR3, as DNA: TGTGCCAGCAGCTTAGCCCGGAATAATTCACCCCTCCACTTT.

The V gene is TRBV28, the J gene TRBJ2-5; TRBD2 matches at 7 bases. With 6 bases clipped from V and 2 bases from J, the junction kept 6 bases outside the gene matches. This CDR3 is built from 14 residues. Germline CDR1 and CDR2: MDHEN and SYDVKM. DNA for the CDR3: TGTGCCAGCAGAGAAGCGGGGCCACAAGAGACCCAGTACTTC. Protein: CASREAGPQETQYF.

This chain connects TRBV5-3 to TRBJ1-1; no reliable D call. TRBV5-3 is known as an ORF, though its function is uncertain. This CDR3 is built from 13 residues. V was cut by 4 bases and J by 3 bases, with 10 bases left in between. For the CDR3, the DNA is TGTGCCAGAAGCGTAGCGGAGGACACTGAAGCTTTCTTT. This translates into CARSVAEDTEAFF.

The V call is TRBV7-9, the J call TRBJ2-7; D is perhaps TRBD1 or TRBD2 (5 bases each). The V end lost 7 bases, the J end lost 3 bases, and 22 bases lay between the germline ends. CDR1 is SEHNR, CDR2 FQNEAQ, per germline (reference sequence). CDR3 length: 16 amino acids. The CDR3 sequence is CASTITRDGRLYEQYF. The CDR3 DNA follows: TGTGCCAGCACTATTACCCGGGACGGTAGACTCTACGAGCAGTACTTC.

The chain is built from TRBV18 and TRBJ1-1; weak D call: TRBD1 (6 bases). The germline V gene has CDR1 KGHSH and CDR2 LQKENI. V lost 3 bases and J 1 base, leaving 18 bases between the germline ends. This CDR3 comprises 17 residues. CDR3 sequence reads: CASSPDRIREGNTEAFF. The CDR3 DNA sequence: TGTGCCAGCTCACCGGACAGAATCAGGGAAGGGAACACTGAAGCTTTCTTT.

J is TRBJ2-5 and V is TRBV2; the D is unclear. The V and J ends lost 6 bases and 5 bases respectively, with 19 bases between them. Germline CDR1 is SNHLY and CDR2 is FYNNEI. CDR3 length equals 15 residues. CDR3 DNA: TGTGCCAGCAGGGTTCTTCCCCAAACAAAGGAGACCCAGTACTTC. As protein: CASRVLPQTKETQYF.

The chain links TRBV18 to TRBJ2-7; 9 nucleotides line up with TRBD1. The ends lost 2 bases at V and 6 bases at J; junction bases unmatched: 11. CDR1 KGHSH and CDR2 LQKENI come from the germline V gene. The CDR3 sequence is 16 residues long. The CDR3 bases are TGTGCCAGCTCACCAGACTCCGGACAGGGGAGGACCGAGCAGTACTTC. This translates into CASSPDSGQGRTEQYF.

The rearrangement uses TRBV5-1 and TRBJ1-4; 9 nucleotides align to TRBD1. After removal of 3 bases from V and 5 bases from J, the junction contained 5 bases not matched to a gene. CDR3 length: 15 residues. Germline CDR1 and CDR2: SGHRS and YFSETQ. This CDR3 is CASSSQTGGNEKLFF. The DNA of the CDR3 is TGCGCCAGCAGCTCCCAGACAGGGGGGAATGAAAAACTGTTTTTT. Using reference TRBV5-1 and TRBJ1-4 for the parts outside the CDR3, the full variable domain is KAGVTQTPRYLIKTRGQQVTLSCSPISGHRSVSWYQQTPGQGLQFLFEYFSETQRNKGNFPGRFSGRQFSNSRSEMNVSTLELGDSALYLCASSSQTGGNEKLFFGSGTQLSVL.

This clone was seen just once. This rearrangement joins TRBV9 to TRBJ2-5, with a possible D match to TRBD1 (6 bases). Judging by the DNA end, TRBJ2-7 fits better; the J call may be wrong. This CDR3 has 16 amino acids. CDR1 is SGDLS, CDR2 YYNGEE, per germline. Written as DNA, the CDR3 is TGTGCCAGCAGCGTAGCCCCAGGGGCGAACTCCTACGAGCAGTACTTC. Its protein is CASSVAPGANSYEQYF.

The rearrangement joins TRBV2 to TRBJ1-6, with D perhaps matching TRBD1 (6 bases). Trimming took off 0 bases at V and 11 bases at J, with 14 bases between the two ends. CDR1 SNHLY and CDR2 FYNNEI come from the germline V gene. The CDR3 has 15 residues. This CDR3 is CASSEATQGFTPLHF. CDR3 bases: TGTGCCAGCAGTGAAGCAACACAGGGTTTTACACCCCTCCACTTT.

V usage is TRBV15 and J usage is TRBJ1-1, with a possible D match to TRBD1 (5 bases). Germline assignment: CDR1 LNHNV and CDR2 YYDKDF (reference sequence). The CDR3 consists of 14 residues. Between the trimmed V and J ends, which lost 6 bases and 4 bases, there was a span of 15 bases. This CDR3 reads CATSRNIQGTEAFF. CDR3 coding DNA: TGTGCCACCAGTCGTAACATTCAGGGCACTGAAGCTTTCTTT.

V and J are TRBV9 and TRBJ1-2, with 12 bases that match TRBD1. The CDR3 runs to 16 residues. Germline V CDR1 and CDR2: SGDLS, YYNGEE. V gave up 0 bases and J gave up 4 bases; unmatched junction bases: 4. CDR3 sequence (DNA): TGTGCCAGCAGCGTAGGGGGGGGACAGGGGGCCTATGGCTACACCTTC. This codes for CASSVGGGQGAYGYTF.

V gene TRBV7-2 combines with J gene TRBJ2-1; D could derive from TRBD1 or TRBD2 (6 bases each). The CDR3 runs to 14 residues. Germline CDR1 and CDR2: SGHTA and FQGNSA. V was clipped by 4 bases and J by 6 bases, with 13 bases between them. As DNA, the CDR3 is TGTGCCAGCAGCTCCCGCCGGGGGCCCAATGAGCAGTTCTTC. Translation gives CASSSRRGPNEQFF.

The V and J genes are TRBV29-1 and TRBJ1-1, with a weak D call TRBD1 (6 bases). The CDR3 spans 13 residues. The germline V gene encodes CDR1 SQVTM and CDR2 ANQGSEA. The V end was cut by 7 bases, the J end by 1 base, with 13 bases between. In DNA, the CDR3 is TGCAGCGCAGAACAGGGAACGAACACTGAAGCTTTCTTT. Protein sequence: CSAEQGTNTEAFF.

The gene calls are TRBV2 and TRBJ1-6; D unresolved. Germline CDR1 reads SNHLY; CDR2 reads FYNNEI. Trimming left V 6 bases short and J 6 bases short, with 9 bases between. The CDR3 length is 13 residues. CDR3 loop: CASRGEINSPLHF. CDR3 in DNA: TGTGCCAGCAGGGGAGAGATTAATTCACCCCTCCACTTT.

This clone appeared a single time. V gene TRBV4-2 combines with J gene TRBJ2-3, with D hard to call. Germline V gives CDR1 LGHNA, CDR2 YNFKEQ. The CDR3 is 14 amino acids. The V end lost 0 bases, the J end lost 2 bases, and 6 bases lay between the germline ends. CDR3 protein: CASSQDPVTDTQYF. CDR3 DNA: TGTGCCAGCAGCCAAGATCCTGTCACAGATACGCAGTATTTT.

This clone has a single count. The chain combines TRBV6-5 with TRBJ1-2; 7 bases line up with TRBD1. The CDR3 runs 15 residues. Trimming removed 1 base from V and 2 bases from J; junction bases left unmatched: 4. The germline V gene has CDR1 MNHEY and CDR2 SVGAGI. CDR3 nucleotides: TGTGCCAGCAGTTACTGGGCCAGGGGGAACTATGGCTACACCTTC. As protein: CASSYWARGNYGYTF.

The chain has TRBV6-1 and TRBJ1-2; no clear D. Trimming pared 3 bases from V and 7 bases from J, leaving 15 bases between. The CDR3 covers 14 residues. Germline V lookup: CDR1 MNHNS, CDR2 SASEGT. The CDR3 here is CASSEGPLLGGYTF. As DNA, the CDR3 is TGTGCCAGCAGTGAGGGCCCCCTTTTGGGTGGCTACACCTTC.

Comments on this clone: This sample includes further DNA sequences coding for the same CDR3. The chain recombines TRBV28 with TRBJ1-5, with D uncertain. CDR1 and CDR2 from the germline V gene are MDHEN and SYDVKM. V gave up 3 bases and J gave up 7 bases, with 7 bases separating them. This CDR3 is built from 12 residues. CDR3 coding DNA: TGTGCCAGCAGTTTTCAAGGGCAGCCCCAGCATTTT. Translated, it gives CASSFQGQPQHF.

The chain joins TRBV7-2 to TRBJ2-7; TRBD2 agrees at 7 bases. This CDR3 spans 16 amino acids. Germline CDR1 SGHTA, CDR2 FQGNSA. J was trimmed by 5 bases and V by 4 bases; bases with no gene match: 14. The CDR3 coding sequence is TGTGCCAGCAGCTCCGGTGCGAGGACTAGGATCCACGAGCAGTACTTC. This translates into CASSSGARTRIHEQYF.

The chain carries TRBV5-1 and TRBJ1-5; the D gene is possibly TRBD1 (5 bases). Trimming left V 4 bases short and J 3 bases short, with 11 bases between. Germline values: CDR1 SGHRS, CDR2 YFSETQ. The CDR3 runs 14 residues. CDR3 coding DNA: TGCGCCAGCAGCCCAGACAGCCCCAATCAGCCCCAGCATTTT. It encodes CASSPDSPNQPQHF.

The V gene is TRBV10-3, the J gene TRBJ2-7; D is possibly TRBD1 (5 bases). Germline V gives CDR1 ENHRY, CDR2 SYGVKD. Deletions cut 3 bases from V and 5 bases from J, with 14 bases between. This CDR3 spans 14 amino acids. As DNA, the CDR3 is TGTGCCATCAGTGATATCACAGGTCGGCACGAGCAGTACTTC. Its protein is CAISDITGRHEQYF.